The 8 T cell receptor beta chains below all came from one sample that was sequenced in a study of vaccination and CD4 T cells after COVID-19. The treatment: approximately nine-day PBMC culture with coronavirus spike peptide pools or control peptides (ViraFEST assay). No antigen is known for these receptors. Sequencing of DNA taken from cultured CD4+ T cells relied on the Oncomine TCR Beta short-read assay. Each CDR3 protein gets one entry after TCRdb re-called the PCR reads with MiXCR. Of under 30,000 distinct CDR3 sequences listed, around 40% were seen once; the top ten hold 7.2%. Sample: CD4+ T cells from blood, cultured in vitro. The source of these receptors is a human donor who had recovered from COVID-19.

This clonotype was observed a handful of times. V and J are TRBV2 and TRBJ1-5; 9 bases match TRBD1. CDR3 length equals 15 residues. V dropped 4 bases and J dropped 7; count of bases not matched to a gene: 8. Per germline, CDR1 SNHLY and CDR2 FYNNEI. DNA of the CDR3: TGTGCCAGCAGTGGGGGTACAGGGGGCTGGCAGCCCCAGCATTTT. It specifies CASSGGTGGWQPQHF. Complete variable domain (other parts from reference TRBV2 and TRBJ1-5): EPEVTQTPSHQVTQMGQEVILRCVPISNHLYFYWYRQILGQKVEFLVSFYNNEISEKSEIFDDQFSVERPDGSNFTLKIRSTKLEDSAMYFCASSGGTGGWQPQHFGDGTRLSIL.

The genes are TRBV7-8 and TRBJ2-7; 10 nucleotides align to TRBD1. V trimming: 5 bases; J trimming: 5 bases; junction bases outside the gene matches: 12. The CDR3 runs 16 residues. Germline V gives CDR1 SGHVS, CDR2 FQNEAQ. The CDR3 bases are TGTGCCAGCAGCGAACTGACAGGGGGCGAAGCCCACGAGCAGTACTTC. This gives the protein CASSELTGGEAHEQYF.

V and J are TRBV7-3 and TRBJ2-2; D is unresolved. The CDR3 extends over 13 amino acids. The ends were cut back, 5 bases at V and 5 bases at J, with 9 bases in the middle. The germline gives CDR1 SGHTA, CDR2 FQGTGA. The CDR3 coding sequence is TGTGCCAGCAGCGGGGTGGAGACCGGGGAGCTGTTTTTT. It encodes CASSGVETGELFF. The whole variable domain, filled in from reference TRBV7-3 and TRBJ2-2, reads GAGVSQTPSNKVTEKGKYVELRCDPISGHTALYWYRQSLGQGPEFLIYFQGTGAADDSGLPNDRFFAVRPEGSVSTLKIQRTERGDSAVYLCASSGVETGELFFGEGSRLTVL.

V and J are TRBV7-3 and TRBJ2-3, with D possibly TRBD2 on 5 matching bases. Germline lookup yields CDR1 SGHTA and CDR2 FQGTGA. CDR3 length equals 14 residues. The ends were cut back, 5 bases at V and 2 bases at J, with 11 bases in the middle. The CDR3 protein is CASSLPDSTDTQYF. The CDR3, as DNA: TGTGCCAGCAGCCTCCCGGACTCCACAGATACGCAGTATTTT.

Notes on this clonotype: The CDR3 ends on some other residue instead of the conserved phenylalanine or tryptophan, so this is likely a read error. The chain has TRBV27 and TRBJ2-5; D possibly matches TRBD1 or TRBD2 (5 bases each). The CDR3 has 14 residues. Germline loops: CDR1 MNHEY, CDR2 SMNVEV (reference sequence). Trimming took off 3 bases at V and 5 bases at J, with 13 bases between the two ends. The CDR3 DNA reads TGTGCCAGCAGTTTTTTGGGCAGGGAGGAGACCCAGTACTAC. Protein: CASSFLGREETQYY.

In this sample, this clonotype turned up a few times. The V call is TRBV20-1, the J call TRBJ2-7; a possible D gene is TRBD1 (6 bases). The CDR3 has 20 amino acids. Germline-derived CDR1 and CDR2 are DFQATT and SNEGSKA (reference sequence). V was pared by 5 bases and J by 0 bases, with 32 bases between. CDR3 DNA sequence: TGCAGTGCTGGGGCTGTTTGGGTGCTAGAGCGGACAGCCTGCTCCTACGAGCAGTACTTC. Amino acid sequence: CSAGAVWVLERTACSYEQYF.

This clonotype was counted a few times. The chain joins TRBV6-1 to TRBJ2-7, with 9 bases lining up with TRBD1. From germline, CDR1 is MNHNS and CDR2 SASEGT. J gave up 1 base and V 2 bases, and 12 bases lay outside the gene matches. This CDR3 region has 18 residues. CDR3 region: CASSENRDRAGASYEQYF. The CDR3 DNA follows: TGTGCCAGCAGTGAAAACCGGGACAGGGCCGGGGCTTCCTACGAGCAGTACTTC.

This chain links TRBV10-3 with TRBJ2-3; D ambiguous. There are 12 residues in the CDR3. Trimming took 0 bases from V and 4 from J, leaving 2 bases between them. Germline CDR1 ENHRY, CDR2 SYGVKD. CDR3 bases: TGTGCCATCAGTGAGTCATCAGATACGCAGTATTTT. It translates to CAISESSDTQYF.